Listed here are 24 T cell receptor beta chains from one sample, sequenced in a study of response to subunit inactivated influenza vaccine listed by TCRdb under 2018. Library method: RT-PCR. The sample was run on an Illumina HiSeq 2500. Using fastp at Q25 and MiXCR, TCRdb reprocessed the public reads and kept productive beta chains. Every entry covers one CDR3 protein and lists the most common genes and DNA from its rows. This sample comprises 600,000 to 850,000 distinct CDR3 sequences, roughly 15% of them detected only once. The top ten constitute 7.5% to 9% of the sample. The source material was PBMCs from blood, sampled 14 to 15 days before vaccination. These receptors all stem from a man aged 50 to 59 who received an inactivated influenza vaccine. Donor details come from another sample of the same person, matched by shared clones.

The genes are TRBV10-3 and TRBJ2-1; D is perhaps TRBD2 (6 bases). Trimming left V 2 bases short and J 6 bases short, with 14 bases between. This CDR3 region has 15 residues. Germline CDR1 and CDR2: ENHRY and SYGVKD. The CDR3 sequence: CAISEGARGGNEQFF. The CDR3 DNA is TGTGCCATCAGTGAGGGGGCGCGGGGCGGCAATGAGCAGTTCTTC.

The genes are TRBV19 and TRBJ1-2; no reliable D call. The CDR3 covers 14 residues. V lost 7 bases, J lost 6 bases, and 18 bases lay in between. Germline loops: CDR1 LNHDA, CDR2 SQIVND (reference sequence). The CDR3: CASTHKRQPHGYTF. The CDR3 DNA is TGTGCCAGTACCCATAAGAGGCAGCCGCATGGCTACACCTTC.

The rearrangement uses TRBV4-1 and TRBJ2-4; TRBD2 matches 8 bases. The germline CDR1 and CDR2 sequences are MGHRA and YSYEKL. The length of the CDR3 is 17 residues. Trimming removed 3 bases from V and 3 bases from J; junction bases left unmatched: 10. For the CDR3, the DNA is TGCGCCAGCAGCCACCTCCCCCCCGGGGGGGGCAAAAACATTCAGTACTTC. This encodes CASSHLPPGGGKNIQYF.

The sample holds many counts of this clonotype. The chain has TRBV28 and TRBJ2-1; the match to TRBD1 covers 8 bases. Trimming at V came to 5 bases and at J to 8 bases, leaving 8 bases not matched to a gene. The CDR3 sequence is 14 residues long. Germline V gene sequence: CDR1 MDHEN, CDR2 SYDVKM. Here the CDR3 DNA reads TGTGCCAGCAGTCCGCTCAGGGGGCTCGATGAGCAGTTCTTC. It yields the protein CASSPLRGLDEQFF.

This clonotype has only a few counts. In nucleotides, the CDR3 is TGTGCCAGCAGACGGATGACAGAAAATTCACCCCTCCACTTT. Protein product: CASRRMTENSPLHF. The V call is TRBV4-2, the J call TRBJ1-6; weak D call: TRBD1 (5 bases). V was trimmed by 6 bases and J by 7 bases, leaving 13 bases between them. Germline CDR1 LGHNA, CDR2 YNFKEQ. This CDR3 spans 14 amino acids.

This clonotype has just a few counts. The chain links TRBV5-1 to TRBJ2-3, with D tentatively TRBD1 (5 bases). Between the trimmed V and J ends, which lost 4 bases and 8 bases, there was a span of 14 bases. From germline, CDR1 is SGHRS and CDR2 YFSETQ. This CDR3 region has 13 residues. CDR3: CASSAGPQGTQYF. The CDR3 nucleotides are TGCGCCAGCAGCGCCGGACCCCAGGGTACGCAGTATTTT.

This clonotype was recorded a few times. CDR3 sequence reads: CSARNGGASTDTQYF. The CDR3 nucleotides are TGCAGTGCTAGGAATGGGGGCGCCAGCACAGATACGCAGTATTTT. The rearrangement links TRBV20-1 to TRBJ2-3, with a tentative D call TRBD1 (6 bases). Germline CDR1 reads DFQATT; CDR2 reads SNEGSKA (reference sequence). The CDR3 consists of 15 residues. V was shortened by 3 bases and J by 0 bases, with 13 bases between the two germline ends.

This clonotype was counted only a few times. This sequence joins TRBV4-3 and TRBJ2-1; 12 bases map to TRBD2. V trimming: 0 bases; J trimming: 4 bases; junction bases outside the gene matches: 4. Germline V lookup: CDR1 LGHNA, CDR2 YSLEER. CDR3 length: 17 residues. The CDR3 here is CASSQDWLAGGYNEQFF. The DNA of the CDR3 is TGCGCCAGCAGCCAAGATTGGCTAGCGGGGGGGTACAATGAGCAGTTCTTC.

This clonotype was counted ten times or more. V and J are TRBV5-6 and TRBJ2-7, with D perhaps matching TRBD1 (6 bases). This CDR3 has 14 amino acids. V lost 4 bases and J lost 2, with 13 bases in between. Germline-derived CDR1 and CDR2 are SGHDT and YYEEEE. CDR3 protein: CASSLWDNTYEQYF. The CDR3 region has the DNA TGTGCCAGCAGCCTCTGGGACAACACCTACGAGCAGTACTTC.

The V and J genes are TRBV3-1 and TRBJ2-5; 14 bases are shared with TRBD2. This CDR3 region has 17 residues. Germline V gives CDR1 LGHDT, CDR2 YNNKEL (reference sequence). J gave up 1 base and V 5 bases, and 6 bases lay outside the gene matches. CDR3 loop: CASSARLAGGIQETQYF. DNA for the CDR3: TGTGCCAGCAGCGCACGACTAGCGGGAGGGATCCAAGAGACCCAGTACTTC.

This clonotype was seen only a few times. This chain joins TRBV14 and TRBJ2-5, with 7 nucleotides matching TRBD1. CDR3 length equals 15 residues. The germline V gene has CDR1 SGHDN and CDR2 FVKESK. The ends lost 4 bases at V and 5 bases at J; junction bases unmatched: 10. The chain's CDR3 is CASSLLRDSKETQYF. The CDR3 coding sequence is TGTGCCAGCAGCCTTCTCCGGGACAGCAAGGAGACCCAGTACTTC.

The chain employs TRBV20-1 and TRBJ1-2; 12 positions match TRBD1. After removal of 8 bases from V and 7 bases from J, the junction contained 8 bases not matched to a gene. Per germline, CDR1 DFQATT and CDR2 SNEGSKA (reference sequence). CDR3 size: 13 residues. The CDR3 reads CSCRDRGHRGYTF. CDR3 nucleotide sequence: TGCAGTTGCCGGGACAGGGGGCACCGTGGCTACACCTTC.

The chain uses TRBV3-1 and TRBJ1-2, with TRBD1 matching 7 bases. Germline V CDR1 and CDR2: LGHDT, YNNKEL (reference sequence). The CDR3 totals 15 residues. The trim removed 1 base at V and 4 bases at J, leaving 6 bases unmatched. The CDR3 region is CASSQAATGSYGYTF. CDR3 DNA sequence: TGTGCCAGCAGCCAAGCAGCGACAGGGTCCTATGGCTACACCTTC.

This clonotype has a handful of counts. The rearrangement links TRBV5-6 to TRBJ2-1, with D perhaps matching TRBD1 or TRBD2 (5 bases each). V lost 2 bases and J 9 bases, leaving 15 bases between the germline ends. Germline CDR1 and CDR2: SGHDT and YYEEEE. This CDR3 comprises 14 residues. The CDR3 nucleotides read TGTGCCAGCAGCTTTCCCGGGACCGGGATTGAGCAGTTCTTC. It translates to CASSFPGTGIEQFF.

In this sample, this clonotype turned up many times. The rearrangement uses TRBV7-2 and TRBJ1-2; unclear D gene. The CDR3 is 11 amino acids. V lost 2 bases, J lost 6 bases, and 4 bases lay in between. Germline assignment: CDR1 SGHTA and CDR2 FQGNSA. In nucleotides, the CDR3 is TGTGCCAGCAGCTTAACGCATGGCTACACCTTC. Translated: CASSLTHGYTF. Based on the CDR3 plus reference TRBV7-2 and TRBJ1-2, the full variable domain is GAGVSQSPSNKVTEKGKDVELRCDPISGHTALYWYRQSLGQGLEFLIYFQGNSAPDKSGLPSDRFSAERTGGSVSTLTIQRTQQEDSAVYLCASSLTHGYTFGSGTRLTVV.

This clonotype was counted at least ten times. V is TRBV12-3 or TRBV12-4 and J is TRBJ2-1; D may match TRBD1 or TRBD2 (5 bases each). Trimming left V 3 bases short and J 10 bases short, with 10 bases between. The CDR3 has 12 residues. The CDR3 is CASSLWGKEQFF. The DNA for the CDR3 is TGTGCCAGCAGTTTGTGGGGGAAAGAGCAGTTCTTC.

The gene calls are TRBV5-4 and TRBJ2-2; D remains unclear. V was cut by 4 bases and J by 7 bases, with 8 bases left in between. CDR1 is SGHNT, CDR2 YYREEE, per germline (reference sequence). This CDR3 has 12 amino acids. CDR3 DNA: TGTGCCAGCAGCGACTGGCTCGGGGAGCTGTTTTTT. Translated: CASSDWLGELFF.

CDR3 amino acids: CASSPRDRGGEKLFF. The CDR3 DNA reads as TGCGCCAGCAGCCCCCGGGACAGGGGAGGGGAAAAACTGTTTTTT. The chain couples TRBV4-1 to TRBJ1-4; 10 positions match TRBD1. With V trimmed by 4 bases and J by 8 bases, 7 bases remained unmatched. The CDR3 consists of 15 residues. CDR1 is MGHRA and CDR2 is YSYEKL in the germline V gene.

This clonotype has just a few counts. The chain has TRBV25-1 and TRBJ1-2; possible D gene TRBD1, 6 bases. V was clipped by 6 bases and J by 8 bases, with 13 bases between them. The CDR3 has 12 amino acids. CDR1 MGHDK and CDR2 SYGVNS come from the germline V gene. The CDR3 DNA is TGTGCCAGCAGGGAGGGGGGGACGGGCTACACCTTC. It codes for CASREGGTGYTF.

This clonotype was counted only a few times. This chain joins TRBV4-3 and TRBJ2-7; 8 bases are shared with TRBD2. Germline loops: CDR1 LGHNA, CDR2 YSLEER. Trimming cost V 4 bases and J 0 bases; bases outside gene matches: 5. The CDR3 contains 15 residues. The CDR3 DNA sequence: TGCGCCAGCAGCCTACTAGCGGAGAACTCCTACGAGCAGTACTTC. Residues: CASSLLAENSYEQYF.

DNA of the CDR3: TGTGCCAGCAGTTCCCCCGGACAGCACCAAGAGACCCAGTACTTC. It yields the protein CASSSPGQHQETQYF. This chain links TRBV28 with TRBJ2-5, with D perhaps TRBD1 (6 bases). Trimming stripped 4 bases from V and 0 bases from J, with 12 bases between. Germline loops: CDR1 MDHEN, CDR2 SYDVKM. The CDR3 is 15 amino acids.

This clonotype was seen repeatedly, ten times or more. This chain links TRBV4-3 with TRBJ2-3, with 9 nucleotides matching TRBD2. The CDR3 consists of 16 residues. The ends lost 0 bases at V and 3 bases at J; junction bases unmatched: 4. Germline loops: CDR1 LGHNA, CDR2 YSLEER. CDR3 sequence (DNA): TGCGCCAGCAGCCAAGAAGTGCTAGCGGGAACAGATACGCAGTATTTT. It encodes CASSQEVLAGTDTQYF.

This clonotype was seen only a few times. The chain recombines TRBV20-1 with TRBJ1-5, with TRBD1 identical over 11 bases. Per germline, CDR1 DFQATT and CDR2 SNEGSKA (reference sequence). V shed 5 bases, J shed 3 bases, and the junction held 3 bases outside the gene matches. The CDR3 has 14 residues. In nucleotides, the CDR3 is TGCAGTGCTCGGACAGGGGGCTTCAATCAGCCCCAGCATTTT. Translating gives CSARTGGFNQPQHF.

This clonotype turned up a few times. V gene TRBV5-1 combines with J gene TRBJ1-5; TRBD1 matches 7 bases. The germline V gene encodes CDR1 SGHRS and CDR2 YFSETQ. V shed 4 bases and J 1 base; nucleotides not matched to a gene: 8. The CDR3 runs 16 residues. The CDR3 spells CASSPGDRASNQPQHF. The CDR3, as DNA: TGCGCCAGCAGCCCGGGCGACAGGGCGAGCAATCAGCCCCAGCATTTT. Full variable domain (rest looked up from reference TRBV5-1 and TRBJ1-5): KAGVTQTPRYLIKTRGQQVTLSCSPISGHRSVSWYQQTPGQGLQFLFEYFSETQRNKGNFPGRFSGRQFSNSRSEMNVSTLELGDSALYLCASSPGDRASNQPQHFGDGTRLSIL.